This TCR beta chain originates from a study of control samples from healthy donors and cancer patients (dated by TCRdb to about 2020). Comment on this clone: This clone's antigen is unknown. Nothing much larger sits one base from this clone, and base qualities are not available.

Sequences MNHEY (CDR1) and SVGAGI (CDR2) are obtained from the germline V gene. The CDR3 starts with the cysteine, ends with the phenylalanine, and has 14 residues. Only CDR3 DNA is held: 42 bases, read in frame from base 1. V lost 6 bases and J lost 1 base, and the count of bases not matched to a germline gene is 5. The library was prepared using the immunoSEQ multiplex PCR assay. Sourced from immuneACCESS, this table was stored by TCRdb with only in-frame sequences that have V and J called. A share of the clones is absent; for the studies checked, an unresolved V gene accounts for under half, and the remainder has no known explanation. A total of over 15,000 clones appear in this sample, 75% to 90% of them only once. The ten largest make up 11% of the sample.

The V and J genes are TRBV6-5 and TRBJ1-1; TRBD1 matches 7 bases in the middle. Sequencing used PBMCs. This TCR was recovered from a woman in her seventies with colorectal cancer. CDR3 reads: CASRLTGQNTEAFF. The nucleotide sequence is TGTGCCAGCAGATTGACAGGGCAGAACACTGAAGCTTTCTTT.